The clone carrying this T cell receptor beta chain was counted ten times or more. What it recognizes is unknown. Combining iRepertoire HTBI primers with Arm-PCR of CDR3 regions, the authors built TCR beta libraries. Original methodology: Samples jointly harbored roughly 62 TRBV and some 13 TRBJ segments. Using its own MiXCR run on the multiplex PCR reads, TCRdb lists one record per CDR3 protein. The authors' filters were not applied to this entry. The table shows 390,000 or so distinct CDR3 sequences, with 20% to 25% occurring only once. This sample is part of a study of regulatory T cells in long-lasting Graves disease. Study in general: It was over 5 years of antithyroid drugs, with positive TSH receptor antibodies, that meant persistent Graves' disease.

Study conclusions and caveats: Persistent patients shared more public clonotypes (roughly 2,800) than new patients (approximately 1,000). Persistent Graves' patients showed less TCR diversity than newly diagnosed ones.

Regarding time point: persistent/refractory GD, antithyroid drugs over 5 years with positive TRAb. Extracted RNA from PBMCs served as the source of the TCR library. Germline values: CDR1 MDHEN, CDR2 SYDVKM. This CDR3 has 15 amino acids. Trimming left V 5 bases short and J 8 bases short, with 19 bases between. The TCR originated in a woman aged 40-49 years with Graves disease. This rearrangement joins TRBV28 to TRBJ1-5; D might be TRBD1 (5 bases). The sample consisted of peripheral blood mononuclear cells (PBMCs), taken when the disease was refractory, from a patient treated with antithyroid drugs. The CDR3 nucleotides are TGTGCCAGCAGTATAGGGACGACGTCCCGGGAGCCCCAGCATTTT. This encodes CASSIGTTSREPQHF.